What follows are 15 T cell receptor beta chains derived from one specimen sequenced in a study of blood T cell repertoires in COVID-19. Sequencing used immunoSEQ multiplex PCR; TCRdb keeps in-frame clones, though not all of them. The table has about 150,000 clones, about 83% seen once. Sequenced sample: peripheral blood. The receptors here all came from a woman older than 75 with acute or convalescent COVID-19.

This chain connects TRBV7-9 to TRBJ2-3; D remains ambiguous. The germline V and J ends were trimmed by 1 base and 2 bases, with 10 bases remaining between them. The germline CDR1 and CDR2 sequences are SEHNR and FQNEAQ (reference sequence). The CDR3 length is 15 residues. The CDR3 bases are TGTGCCAGCAGCTTAGGAGTCATCGACACAGATACGCAGTATTTT. Encoded protein: CASSLGVIDTDTQYF.

The gene calls are TRBV28 and TRBJ1-2; a possible D gene is TRBD1 (5 bases). With 2 bases removed from V and 2 bases from J, the gap between germline ends came to 12 bases. The CDR3 is 15 residues long. Germline CDR1 MDHEN, CDR2 SYDVKM. The CDR3 DNA sequence: TGTGCCAGCAGTTTAGGGGGGAGGGTAAACTATGGCTACACCTTC. It codes for CASSLGGRVNYGYTF.

This chain uses TRBV5-1 with TRBJ2-6; D is undetermined. Germline CDR1 SGHRS, CDR2 YFSETQ. V lost 4 bases, J lost 2 bases, and 13 bases lay in between. There are 16 residues in the CDR3. In nucleotides, the CDR3 is TGCGCCAGCAGCCAAAACCAGGCTGCTGGGGCCAACGTCCTGACTTTC. Translated: CASSQNQAAGANVLTF.

The rearrangement links TRBV19 to TRBJ1-2, with 7 nucleotides matching TRBD1. V gave up 9 bases and J gave up 5 bases; unmatched junction bases: 9. The germline V gene encodes CDR1 LNHDA and CDR2 SQIVND (reference sequence). The CDR3 extends over 13 amino acids. Here the CDR3 DNA reads TGTGCCAGCATGGGACAGTTTTCTTATGGCTACACCTTC. Its translation: CASMGQFSYGYTF.

The CDR3, as DNA: TGTGCCAGCAGCATACTGCGTAGCAATCAGCCCCAGCATTTT. Protein product: CASSILRSNQPQHF. The rearrangement links TRBV5-6 to TRBJ1-5; no firm D call. This CDR3 has 14 amino acids. The V and J ends lost 4 bases and 0 bases respectively, with 8 bases between them. Germline CDR1 and CDR2: SGHDT and YYEEEE.

The chain has TRBV7-9 and TRBJ2-2; TRBD1 might be the D (7 bases). V lost 4 bases, J lost 4 bases, and 16 bases lay in between. This CDR3 has 16 amino acids. Germline CDR1 and CDR2: SEHNR and FQNEAQ (reference sequence). The CDR3 is CASSSFGQEGTGELFF. The CDR3, as DNA: TGTGCCAGCAGCTCCTTCGGACAGGAGGGCACCGGGGAGCTGTTTTTT.

The chain joins TRBV6-5 to TRBJ1-3, with unresolved D. CDR1 MNHEY and CDR2 SVGAGI come from the germline V gene. V was cut by 4 bases and J by 1 base, with 8 bases left in between. The CDR3 is 14 residues long. CDR3 sequence (DNA): TGTGCCAGCAGTTTCCCCCAGTCTGGAAACACCATATATTTT. Translated: CASSFPQSGNTIYF.

Here the CDR3 DNA reads TGTGCCAGCAGAAAGGACAGATTGTACTATGGCTACACCTTC. It encodes CASRKDRLYYGYTF. V and J are TRBV5-6 and TRBJ1-2; D might be TRBD1 (6 bases). CDR3 length equals 14 residues. Trimming took 5 bases from V and 3 from J, leaving 14 bases between them. The germline V gene encodes CDR1 SGHDT and CDR2 YYEEEE.

Only one count was recorded for this clone. The V call is TRBV19, the J call TRBJ2-3; weak D call: TRBD2 (5 bases). V was trimmed by 4 bases and J by 0 bases, leaving 17 bases between them. CDR1 is LNHDA and CDR2 is SQIVND in the germline V gene (reference sequence). The CDR3 sequence is 17 residues long. In DNA form, the CDR3 reads TGTGCCAGTAGTACTCCACTAGGCCCGCTGAGCACAGATACGCAGTATTTT. Translated: CASSTPLGPLSTDTQYF.

This clone was observed once. The rearrangement uses TRBV5-1 and TRBJ2-3; TRBD2 is a possible D gene (5 bases). CDR1 is SGHRS and CDR2 is YFSETQ in the germline V gene. The ends were cut back, 0 bases at V and 4 bases at J, with 9 bases in the middle. The length of the CDR3 is 14 residues. CDR3 loop: CASSLAGVADTQYF. The DNA of the CDR3 is TGCGCCAGCAGCTTGGCCGGGGTGGCAGATACGCAGTATTTT.

This clone appeared a single time. This chain joins TRBV29-1 and TRBJ2-5, with 13 bases that match TRBD2. The CDR3 contains 15 residues. The germline gives CDR1 SQVTM, CDR2 ANQGSEA. V gave up 5 bases and J gave up 5 bases; unmatched junction bases: 8. As DNA, the CDR3 is TGCAGCGTTCCCGGACTAGCGGGAGTGGGGGAGACCCAGTACTTC. Protein product: CSVPGLAGVGETQYF.

The V gene is TRBV9, the J gene TRBJ2-7; 8 bases align to TRBD2. The length of the CDR3 is 13 residues. V gave up 4 bases and J gave up 7 bases; unmatched junction bases: 7. Per the germline V gene, CDR1 is SGDLS and CDR2 is YYNGEE. CDR3 residues: CASSISGTEEQYF. The CDR3 DNA reads TGTGCCAGCAGCATTAGCGGGACGGAAGAGCAGTACTTC.

The chain joins TRBV3-1 (or the pseudogene TRBV3-2) to TRBJ1-4, with D perhaps matching TRBD1 (5 bases). The V end lost 4 bases, the J end lost 5 bases, and 17 bases lay between the germline ends. There are 16 residues in the CDR3. Germline values: CDR1 LGHDT, CDR2 YNNKEL (reference sequence). CDR3 region: CASSLRSGTINEKLFF. In DNA, the CDR3 is TGTGCCAGCAGCCTACGCTCAGGGACTATCAATGAAAAACTGTTTTTT.

CDR3 region: CASSPGQGHLTDTQYF. The CDR3 bases are TGCGCCAGCAGCCCCGGACAGGGGCACCTCACAGATACGCAGTATTTT. The V and J genes are TRBV5-1 and TRBJ2-3; TRBD1 matches at 9 bases. CDR1 SGHRS and CDR2 YFSETQ come from the germline V gene. After removal of 4 bases from V and 2 bases from J, the junction contained 8 bases not matched to a gene. CDR3 length: 16 residues.

This rearrangement joins TRBV11-2 to TRBJ2-3; weak D call: TRBD1 (6 bases). V was shortened by 5 bases and J by 5 bases, with 8 bases between the two germline ends. The CDR3 totals 12 residues. Germline V gene lookup returns CDR1 SGHAT and CDR2 FQNNGV. The CDR3 here is CASSQGQDTQYF. The CDR3 DNA reads TGTGCCAGCAGCCAGGGGCAAGATACGCAGTATTTT.